This entry concerns a single T cell receptor beta chain. These data originate in a study of blood T cell repertoires in COVID-19. The V end lost 0 bases, the J end lost 2 bases, and 8 bases lay between the germline ends. This CDR3 region has 15 residues. Germline CDR1 reads SGHTA; CDR2 reads FQGTGA. The data were produced by immunoSEQ multiplex PCR, yet TCRdb's version contains in-frame clones alone and is incomplete. There are 110,000 to 150,000 clones in the sample; almost 85% occur only once, and around 2.9% lies in the top ten. What was sequenced was peripheral blood. This TCR was sampled from a man aged 50-59 years with acute or convalescent COVID-19. The V and J genes are TRBV7-3 and TRBJ2-1, with a possible D match to TRBD1 (5 bases). The CDR3: CASSLTDRTYNEQFF. In DNA form, the CDR3 reads TGTGCCAGCAGCTTAACCGACAGAACCTACAATGAGCAGTTCTTC. Using reference TRBV7-3 and TRBJ2-1 for the parts outside the CDR3, the full variable domain is GAGVSQTPSNKVTEKGKYVELRCDPISGHTALYWYRQSLGQGPEFLIYFQGTGAADDSGLPNDRFFAVRPEGSVSTLKIQRTERGDSAVYLCASSLTDRTYNEQFFGPGTRLTVL.